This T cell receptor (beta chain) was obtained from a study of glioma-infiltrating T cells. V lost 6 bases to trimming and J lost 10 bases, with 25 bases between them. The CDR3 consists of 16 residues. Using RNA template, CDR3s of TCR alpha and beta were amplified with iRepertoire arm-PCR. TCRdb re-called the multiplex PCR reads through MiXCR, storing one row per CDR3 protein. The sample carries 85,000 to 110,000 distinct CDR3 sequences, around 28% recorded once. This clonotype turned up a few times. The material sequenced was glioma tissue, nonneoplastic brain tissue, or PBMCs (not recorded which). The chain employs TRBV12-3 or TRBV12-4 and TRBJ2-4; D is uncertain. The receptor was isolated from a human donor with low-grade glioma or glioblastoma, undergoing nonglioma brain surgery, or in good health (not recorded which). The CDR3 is CASSRTQPWRDYIQYF. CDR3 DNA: TGTGCCAGCAGCCGTACCCAGCCGTGGCGCGATTATATTCAGTACTTC.